This is a list of T cell receptor beta chains from one sample in a study of beta chain features in type 1 diabetes. Clones were sequenced by immunoSEQ multiplex PCR, and TCRdb holds only the in-frame ones, with some missing. The sample yields a few hundred thousand clones, roughly 12% seen once. Source material: naive CD4+ T cells from blood. The origin of the receptors is a woman aged 18-35 years with type 1 diabetes. CDR3s include the opening cysteine and the closing phenylalanine or tryptophan.

V gene: TRBV4-1
CDR3 length: 13
CDR3 protein: CASRDHGQSGYTF

V gene: TRBV9
CDR3 length: 17
CDR3 protein: CASSVGLAGGPTDTQYF

V gene: TRBV28
CDR3 length: 13
CDR3 protein: CATDDLRINIQYF

V gene: TRBV7-3
CDR3 length: 16
CDR3 protein: CASSPLEGSSYNEQFF

V gene: TRBV9
CDR3 length: 15
CDR3 protein: CASSEGQYSGNTIYF

V gene: TRBV15
CDR3 length: 16
CDR3 protein: CATSRAPGQGEDTQYF

V gene: TRBV11-2
CDR3 length: 16
CDR3 protein: CASSLVGRGQDSPLHF

V gene: TRBV7-2
CDR3 length: 13
CDR3 protein: CASRLSGGYEQYF

V gene: TRBV7-9
CDR3 length: 15
CDR3 protein: CASSPPPGQGRKLFF

V gene: TRBV29-1
CDR3 length: 13
CDR3 protein: CSVTGGAHYGYTF

V gene: TRBV19
CDR3 length: 13
CDR3 protein: CATRLAETNEQFF

V gene: TRBV4-1
CDR3 length: 15
CDR3 protein: CASSQVGGDSYEQYF

V gene: TRBV18
CDR3 length: 14
CDR3 protein: CASSTNGGTDTQYF

V gene: TRBV6-5
CDR3 length: 12
CDR3 protein: CASSYPRGEAFF